This T cell receptor (beta chain) was documented in a study of PD-L1 blockade in urothelial cancer (dated by TCRdb to about 2017). A note on the overall study: Therapy was started around 2014 for all patients, and atezolizumab 1,200 mg was administered intravenously every 3 weeks. About 90% of the roughly 29 patients were males with bladder-origin urothelial cancer, and 18 of 29 reported a prior smoking history. An ECOG performance status of 0 or 1 was recorded for the patients, and 0 to 3 prior chemotherapy regimens had been received by the patients. Blood samples were analyzed at 3 weeks after treatment start (second dose) and at 6 weeks after treatment start. A median of about 150,000 T cells and 83,000 or so unique TCRs was obtained from blood samples, and a median clonality of roughly 0.08 was observed. The study was an exploratory multi-omic analysis of somatic, immune and clinical correlates of response to PD-L1 blockade with atezolizumab in urothelial cancer. TCR sequencing covered pretreatment tumor samples and matched, serially collected peripheral blood taken before and after atezolizumab treatment. Durable clinical benefit meant progression-free survival longer than 6 months, and TCR features were also tested against progression-free and overall survival. Whole exome sequencing and RNA sequencing of pretreatment tumors were performed alongside TCR sequencing in the same patients. Durable clinical benefit was achieved by nine patients but not by the remaining 20. Under 30 patients had pretreatment blood TCR-seq, about 24 had at least one posttreatment blood collection, and about 24 had tumor TCR-seq. Study-wide conclusions, independent of this receptor: Improved progression-free and overall survival was found to be associated with pretreatment peripheral blood TCR clonality below the median. Among patients with durable benefit, tumor-associated TCR clones showed greater expansion in peripheral blood 3 weeks after treatment started (n = 22, p = 0.022). Small sample size (n ≈ 28) and many exploratory analyses mean the results are intended to be hypothesis-generating.

Comments on this clone: This receptor's antigen is unknown. No base qualities exist here, and no much larger clone lies one base off it.

The cohort included under 35 patients with locally advanced or metastatic urothelial carcinoma who were treated at Memorial Sloan Kettering on a trial protocol. Peripheral blood mononuclear cells were collected from each patient pretreatment and during treatment, giving between 1 and 8 total time points per patient. The Qiagen DNeasy Blood extraction kit was used to purify genomic DNA from total PBMCs and from tumor samples. Collected pretreatment and during treatment, PBMCs were isolated and stored as previously described. Synthetic TCR analog templates were spiked into each PCR to estimate absolute template abundance from read counts. The immunoSEQ assay was used to amplify TCRbeta CDR3 regions from genomic DNA with bias-controlled V and J gene primers. Sequencing of rearranged TCRbeta segments was performed at approximately 20X coverage. The authors' analysis ran thus. Sequencing errors were corrected by clustering, and CDR3s were annotated against IMGT so that V, D and J genes could be assigned. Out-of-frame and stop-codon sequences were excluded, and only productive TCRbeta rearrangements were used in downstream analyses. To compute clonality, Shannon entropy was normalized by the log of the number of unique productive sequences and then subtracted from one. Fisher's exact test with Benjamini-Hochberg correction, at a threshold of adjusted p below 0.01, was used to find clones that differed between time points or between blood and tumor. TCRdb took over this immuneACCESS table, retaining in-frame rearrangements with V and J assigned. Such tables are incomplete; in checked studies, under half of the missing clones stem from an unresolved V gene, and the remainder is unexplained. From that table come the V and J calls and clone size; the DNA was used to work out D and trimming. The sample yields tens of thousands of clones; 85% to 90% were counted once. Clones ranked in the top ten supply over 1.5% of the sample.

Spanning cysteine to phenylalanine, the CDR3 consists of 14 amino acids. Solely the CDR3 DNA is kept, with 42 bases framed from the first base. The trim is 5 bases for V and 8 bases for J, with a gap of 18 bases between the germline ends. The germline V gene specifies SGHTA as CDR1 and FQGNSA as CDR2. Sequencing was performed on PBMCs, taken around atezolizumab (anti-PD-L1) treatment. The chain is encoded by TRBV7-2 joined to TRBJ1-2; the D segment could be TRBD1, given 5 matching bases. The sequence came from a man aged 50 to 60 with urothelial cancer. The encoded CDR3 is CASSLQDGRGGYTF. In nucleotide form, the sequence is TGTGCCAGCAGCCTACAGGACGGACGGGGGGGCTACACCTTC. When the CDR3 is completed using the reference TRBV7-2 and TRBJ1-2 genes on either side, the full variable domain is GAGVSQSPSNKVTEKGKDVELRCDPISGHTALYWYRQSLGQGLEFLIYFQGNSAPDKSGLPSDRFSAERTGGSVSTLTIQRTQQEDSAVYLCASSLQDGRGGYTFGSGTRLTVV.